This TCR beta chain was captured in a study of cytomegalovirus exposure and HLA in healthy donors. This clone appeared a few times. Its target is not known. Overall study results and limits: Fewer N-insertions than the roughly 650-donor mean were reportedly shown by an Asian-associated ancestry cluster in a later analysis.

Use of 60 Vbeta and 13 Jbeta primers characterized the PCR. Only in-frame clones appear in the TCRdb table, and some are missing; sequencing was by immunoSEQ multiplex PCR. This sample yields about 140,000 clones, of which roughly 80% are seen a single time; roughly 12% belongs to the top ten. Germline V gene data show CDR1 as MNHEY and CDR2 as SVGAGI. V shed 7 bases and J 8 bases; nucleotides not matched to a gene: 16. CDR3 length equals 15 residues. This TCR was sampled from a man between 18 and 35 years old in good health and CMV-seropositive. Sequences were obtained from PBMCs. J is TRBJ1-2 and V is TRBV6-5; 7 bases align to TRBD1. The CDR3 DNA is TGTGCCAGCACCTCATCGCCACAGGGGAACGGCGGCTACACCTTC. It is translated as CASTSSPQGNGGYTF.